These T cell receptor beta chains were read from a single sample in a study of CD8+ T cells in alopecia areata. Method: immunoSEQ multiplex PCR; TCRdb's copy keeps in-frame clones and lacks some. Here the sample spans 100,000 to 150,000 clones, roughly 61% being singletons. The sequences come from CD4+ T cells sorted from blood, collected at week 0. These receptors all come from a human donor with alopecia areata. The CDR3 runs from the conserved cysteine through the conserved F or W. Fields, in order: V gene, J gene, clone size, D gene, CDR3 DNA, CDR3 protein. A D gene is named only where the DNA matches it firmly. The size entry is marked missing in some rows and otherwise reads once, few, many or a size class.

V gene: TRBV6-5; J gene: TRBJ2-7; clone size: .; D gene: .; CDR3 DNA: TGTGCCAGCAGTTACTCGGGGGGTAGAGGCTCCTACGAGCAGTACTTC; CDR3 protein: CASSYSGGRGSYEQYF
V gene: TRBV7-6; J gene: TRBJ2-7; clone size: .; D gene: TRBD1; CDR3 DNA: TGTGCCAGCAGCTCGGACAGGGATCTTGAGCAGTACTTC; CDR3 protein: CASSSDRDLEQYF
V gene: TRBV5-4; J gene: TRBJ2-7; clone size: .; D gene: .; CDR3 DNA: TGTGCCAGCAGCCACGGACAGAATATCTACGAGCAGTACTTC; CDR3 protein: CASSHGQNIYEQYF
V gene: TRBV30; J gene: TRBJ1-1; clone size: .; D gene: .; CDR3 DNA: TGTGCCTGGAGACTTTCCATGAACACTGAAGCTTTCTTT; CDR3 protein: CAWRLSMNTEAFF
V gene: TRBV5-1; J gene: TRBJ2-6; clone size: .; D gene: .; CDR3 DNA: TGCGCCAGCAGCTTGGGGAGCTCCAGCTCTGGGGCCAACGTCCTGACTTTC; CDR3 protein: CASSLGSSSSGANVLTF
V gene: TRBV6-5; J gene: TRBJ2-1; clone size: once; D gene: .; CDR3 DNA: TGTGCCAGTGGGACTTACAAAAATGAGCAGTTCTTC; CDR3 protein: CASGTYKNEQFF
V gene: TRBV25-1; J gene: TRBJ2-2; clone size: .; D gene: .; CDR3 DNA: TGTGCCAGCAGTGATACGGGGTCCGGCACCGGGGAGCTGTTTTTT; CDR3 protein: CASSDTGSGTGELFF
V gene: TRBV11-3; J gene: TRBJ1-1; clone size: .; D gene: .; CDR3 DNA: TGTGCCAGCAGCCCCAGGGCTTCCCAGGCCGCTTTCTTT; CDR3 protein: CASSPRASQAAFF
V gene: TRBV11-3; J gene: TRBJ1-1; clone size: .; D gene: .; CDR3 DNA: TGTGCCAGTGGAGCTCAATCGAACACTGAAGCTTTCTTT; CDR3 protein: CASGAQSNTEAFF
V gene: TRBV7-2; J gene: TRBJ1-2; clone size: .; D gene: .; CDR3 DNA: TGTGCCAGCAGCTTAGACCCAACAGGGAATAACTATGGCTACACCTTC; CDR3 protein: CASSLDPTGNNYGYTF
V gene: TRBV25-1; J gene: TRBJ1-2; clone size: .; D gene: .; CDR3 DNA: TGTGCCAGCAGTCTCCCCGACGGCTATGGCTACACCTTC; CDR3 protein: CASSLPDGYGYTF
V gene: TRBV4-1; J gene: TRBJ1-4; clone size: .; D gene: .; CDR3 DNA: TGCGCCAGCAGCCAGGGGGCAGGGGATGAAAAACTGTTTTTT; CDR3 protein: CASSQGAGDEKLFF
V gene: TRBV7-2; J gene: TRBJ2-3; clone size: .; D gene: TRBD2; CDR3 DNA: TGTGCCAGCAGACCGGGACTAGCCACAGATACGCAGTATTTT; CDR3 protein: CASRPGLATDTQYF
V gene: TRBV28; J gene: TRBJ2-5; clone size: few; D gene: TRBD2; CDR3 DNA: TGTGCCAGCACCGATACTAGCGGGCATACATTCCAAGAGACCCAGTACTTC; CDR3 protein: CASTDTSGHTFQETQYF
V gene: TRBV7-9; J gene: TRBJ2-3; clone size: .; D gene: .; CDR3 DNA: TGTGCCAGCAGCACCGGACGAGTGGATACGCAGTATTTT; CDR3 protein: CASSTGRVDTQYF
V gene: TRBV19; J gene: TRBJ2-1; clone size: few; D gene: .; CDR3 DNA: TGTGCCAGTAGTATCCCCGGGAGACTCTCCTACAATGAGCAGTTCTTC; CDR3 protein: CASSIPGRLSYNEQFF
V gene: TRBV29-1; J gene: TRBJ2-7; clone size: .; D gene: .; CDR3 DNA: TGCAGCGTCTGGGCCGGGACGGTCACCTACGAGCAGTACTTC; CDR3 protein: CSVWAGTVTYEQYF